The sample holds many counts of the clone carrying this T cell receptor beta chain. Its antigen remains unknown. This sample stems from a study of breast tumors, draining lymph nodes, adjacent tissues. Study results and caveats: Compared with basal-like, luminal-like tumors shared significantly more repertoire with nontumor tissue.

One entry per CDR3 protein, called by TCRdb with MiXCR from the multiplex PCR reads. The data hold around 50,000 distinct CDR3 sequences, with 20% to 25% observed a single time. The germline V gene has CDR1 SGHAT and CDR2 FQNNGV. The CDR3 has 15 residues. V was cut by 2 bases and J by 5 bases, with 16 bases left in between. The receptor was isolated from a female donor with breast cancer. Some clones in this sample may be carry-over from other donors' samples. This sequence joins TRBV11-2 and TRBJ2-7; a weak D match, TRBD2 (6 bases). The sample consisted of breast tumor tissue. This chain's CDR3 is CASSLSPIRENEQYF. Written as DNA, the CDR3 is TGTGCCAGCAGCTTATCCCCCATCCGGGAGAACGAGCAGTACTTC.